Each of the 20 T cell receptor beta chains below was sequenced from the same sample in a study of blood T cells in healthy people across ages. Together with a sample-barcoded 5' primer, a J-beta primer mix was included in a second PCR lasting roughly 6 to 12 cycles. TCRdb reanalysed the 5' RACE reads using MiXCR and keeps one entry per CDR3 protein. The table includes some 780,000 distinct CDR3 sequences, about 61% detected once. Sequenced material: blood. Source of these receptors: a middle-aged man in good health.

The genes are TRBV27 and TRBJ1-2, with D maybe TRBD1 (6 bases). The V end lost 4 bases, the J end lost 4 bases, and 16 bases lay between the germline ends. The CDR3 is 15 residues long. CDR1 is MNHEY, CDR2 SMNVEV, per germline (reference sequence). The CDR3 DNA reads TGTGCCAGCAGTTCGTTCTGGACAGATGTCTATGGCTACACCTTC. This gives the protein CASSSFWTDVYGYTF.

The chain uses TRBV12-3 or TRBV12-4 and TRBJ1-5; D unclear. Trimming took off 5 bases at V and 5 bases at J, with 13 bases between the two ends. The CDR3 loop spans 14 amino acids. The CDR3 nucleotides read TGTGCCAGCAGTCAAGGTTTGGAATATCAGCCCCAGCATTTT. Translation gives CASSQGLEYQPQHF.

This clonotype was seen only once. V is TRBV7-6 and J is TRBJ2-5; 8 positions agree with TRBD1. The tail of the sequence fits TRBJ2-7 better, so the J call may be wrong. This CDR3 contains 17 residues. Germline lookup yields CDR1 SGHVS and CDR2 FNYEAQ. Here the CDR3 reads CASSHDRMGQARSEQYF. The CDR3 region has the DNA TGTGCCAGCAGCCATGACCGAATGGGACAGGCCAGGAGCGAGCAGTACTTC.

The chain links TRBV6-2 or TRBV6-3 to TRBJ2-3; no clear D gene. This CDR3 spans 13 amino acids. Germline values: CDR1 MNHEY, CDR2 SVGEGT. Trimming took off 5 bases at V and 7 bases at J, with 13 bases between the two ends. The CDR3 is CASSQAPRHTQYF. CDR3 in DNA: TGTGCCAGCAGTCAAGCTCCGAGGCATACGCAGTATTTT.

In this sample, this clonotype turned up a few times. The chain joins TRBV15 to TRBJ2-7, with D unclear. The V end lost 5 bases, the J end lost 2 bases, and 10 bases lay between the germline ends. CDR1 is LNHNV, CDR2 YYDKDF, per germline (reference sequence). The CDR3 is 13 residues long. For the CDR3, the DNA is TGTGCCACCAGCTTTGGTCTCCCCTACGAGCAGTACTTC. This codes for CATSFGLPYEQYF. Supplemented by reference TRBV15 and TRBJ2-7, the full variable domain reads DAMVIQNPRYQVTQFGKPVTLSCSQTLNHNVMYWYQQKSSQAPKLLFHYYDKDFNNEADTPDNFQSRRPNTSFCFLDIRSPGLGDTAMYLCATSFGLPYEQYFGPGTRLTVT.

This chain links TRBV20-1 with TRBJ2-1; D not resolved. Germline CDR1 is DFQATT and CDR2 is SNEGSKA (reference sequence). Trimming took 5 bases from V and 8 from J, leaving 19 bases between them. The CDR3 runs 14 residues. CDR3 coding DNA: TGCAGTGCTCTTAGGACCTTCGTTTATGATGAGCAGTTCTTC. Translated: CSALRTFVYDEQFF.

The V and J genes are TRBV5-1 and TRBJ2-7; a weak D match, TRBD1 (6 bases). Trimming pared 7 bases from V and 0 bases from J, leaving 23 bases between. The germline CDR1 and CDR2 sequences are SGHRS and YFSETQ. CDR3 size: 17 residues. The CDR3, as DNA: TGCGCCAGCCGATCAGATTTAAGGGGGAATTCCTCCTACGAGCAGTACTTC. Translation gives CASRSDLRGNSSYEQYF.

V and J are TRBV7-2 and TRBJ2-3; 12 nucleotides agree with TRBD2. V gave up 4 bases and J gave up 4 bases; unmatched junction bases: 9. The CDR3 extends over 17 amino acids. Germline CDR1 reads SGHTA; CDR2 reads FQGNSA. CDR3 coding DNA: TGTGCCAGCAGCTCCCGACTAGCGGGAGTGGTATCAGATACGCAGTATTTT. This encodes CASSSRLAGVVSDTQYF.

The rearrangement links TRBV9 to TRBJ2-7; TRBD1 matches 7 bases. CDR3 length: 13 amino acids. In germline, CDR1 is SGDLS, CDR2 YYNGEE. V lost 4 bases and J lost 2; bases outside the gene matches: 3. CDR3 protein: CASSTGTAYEQYF. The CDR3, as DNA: TGTGCCAGCAGCACCGGGACAGCCTACGAGCAGTACTTC.

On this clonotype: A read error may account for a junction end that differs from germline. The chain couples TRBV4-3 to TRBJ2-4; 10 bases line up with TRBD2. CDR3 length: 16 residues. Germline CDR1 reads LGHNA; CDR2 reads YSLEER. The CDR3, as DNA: TGCGTCAGCAGCCCCAAGCGGGAGGGATCCAAAAACATTCAGTACTTC. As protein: CVSSPKREGSKNIQYF.

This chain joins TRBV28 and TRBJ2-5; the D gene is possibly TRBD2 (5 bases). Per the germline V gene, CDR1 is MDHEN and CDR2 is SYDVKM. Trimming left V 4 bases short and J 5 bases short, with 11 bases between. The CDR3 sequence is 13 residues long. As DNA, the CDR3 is TGTGCCAGCAGTTCGGAGGATAGCGAGACCCAGTACTTC. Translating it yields CASSSEDSETQYF.

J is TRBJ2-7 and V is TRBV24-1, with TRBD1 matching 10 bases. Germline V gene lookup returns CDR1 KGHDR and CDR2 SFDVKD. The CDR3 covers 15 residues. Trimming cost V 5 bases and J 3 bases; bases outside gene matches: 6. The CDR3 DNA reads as TGTGCCACCAGTGGGGGACAGGGGCAACACTACGAGCAGTACTTC. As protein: CATSGGQGQHYEQYF.

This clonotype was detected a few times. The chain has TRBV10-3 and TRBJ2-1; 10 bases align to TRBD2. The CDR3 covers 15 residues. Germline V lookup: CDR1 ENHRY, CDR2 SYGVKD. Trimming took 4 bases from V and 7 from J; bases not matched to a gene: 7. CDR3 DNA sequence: TGTGCCATCAGTGGCGGTCGGACTAGCGGAAATGAGCAGTTCTTC. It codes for CAISGGRTSGNEQFF.

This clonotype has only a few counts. CDR3 coding DNA: TGTGCCAGCAGTTTATCGGCAGGGATTCTGGAGACCCAGTACTTC. This codes for CASSLSAGILETQYF. V gene TRBV28 combines with J gene TRBJ2-5, with D possibly TRBD1 on 5 matching bases. Per germline, CDR1 MDHEN and CDR2 SYDVKM. The V and J ends lost 1 base and 5 bases respectively, with 14 bases between them. CDR3 size: 15 residues.

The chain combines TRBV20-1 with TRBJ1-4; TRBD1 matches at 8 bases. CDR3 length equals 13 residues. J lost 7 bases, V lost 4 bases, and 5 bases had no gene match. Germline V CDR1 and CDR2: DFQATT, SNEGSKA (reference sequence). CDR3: CSATQGVGEKLFF. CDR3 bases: TGCAGTGCTACACAGGGGGTCGGTGAAAAACTGTTTTTT.

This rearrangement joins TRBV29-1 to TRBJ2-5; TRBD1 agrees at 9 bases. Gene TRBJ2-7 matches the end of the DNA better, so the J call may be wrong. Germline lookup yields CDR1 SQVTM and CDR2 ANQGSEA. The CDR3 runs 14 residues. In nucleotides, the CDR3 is TGCAGCGCTTACGCCGGGACAGGGAGCAACGAGCAGTACTTC. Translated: CSAYAGTGSNEQYF.

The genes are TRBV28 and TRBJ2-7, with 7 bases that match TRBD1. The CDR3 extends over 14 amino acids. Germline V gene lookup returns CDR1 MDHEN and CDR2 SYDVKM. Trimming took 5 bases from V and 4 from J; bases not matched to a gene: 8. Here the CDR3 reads CASSGWGQSYEQYF. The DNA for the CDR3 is TGTGCCAGCAGTGGATGGGGACAGAGTTACGAGCAGTACTTC.

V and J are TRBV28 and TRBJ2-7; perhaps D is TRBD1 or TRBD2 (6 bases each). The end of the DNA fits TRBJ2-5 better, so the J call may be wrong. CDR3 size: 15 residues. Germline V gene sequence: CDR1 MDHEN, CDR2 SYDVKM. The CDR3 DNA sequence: TGTGCCAGCAGTCCGACGGGGGCGGTTAAGGAGACCCAGTACTTC. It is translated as CASSPTGAVKETQYF.

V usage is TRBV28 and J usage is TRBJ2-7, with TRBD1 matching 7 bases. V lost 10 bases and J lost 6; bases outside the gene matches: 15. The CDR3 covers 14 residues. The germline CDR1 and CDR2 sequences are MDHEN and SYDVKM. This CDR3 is CATEEAGGVREQYF. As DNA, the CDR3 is TGTGCCACCGAAGAGGCAGGGGGAGTTCGCGAGCAGTACTTC.

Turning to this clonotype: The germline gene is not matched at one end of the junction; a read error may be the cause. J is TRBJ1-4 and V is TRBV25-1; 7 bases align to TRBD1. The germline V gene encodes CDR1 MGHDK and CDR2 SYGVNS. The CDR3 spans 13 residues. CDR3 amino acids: CASTGGGDEKPFF. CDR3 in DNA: TGTGCCAGCACAGGGGGAGGGGATGAAAAACCGTTTTTT.